The source of this TCR beta chain is a study of early T cells in non-severe SARS-CoV-2 infection. Overall study: Sequencing input comprised bulk RNA from unsorted whole blood; chain pairing was not available.

Unique molecular identifiers were affixed to single, distinct cDNA molecules. TCRdb recomputed calls from the 5' RACE reads with MiXCR, one row per CDR3 protein. The data show about 61,000 distinct CDR3 sequences, 10% to 13% seen once. The germline V and J ends were trimmed by 11 bases and 4 bases, with 14 bases remaining between them. The CDR3 runs 12 residues. Germline values: CDR1 SEHNR, CDR2 FQNEAQ (reference sequence). The table lists this clonotype with many counts. Its antigen is currently unknown. Study-level findings and limits: In VDJdb matching, anti-spike CD8 responses were favored while private and CD4 specificities went missing.

V gene TRBV7-9 combines with J gene TRBJ2-5; D is possibly TRBD1 or TRBD2 (6 bases each). Sequenced material: whole blood. The origin of this receptor is an adult who was a healthcare worker with PCR-confirmed SARS-CoV-2 infection or an uninfected control (not recorded which). The CDR3 protein is CAAHGGPETQYF. CDR3 in DNA: TGTGCCGCCCACGGGGGCCCAGAGACCCAGTACTTC.